These 5 T cell receptor beta chains were sequenced from one sample in a study of PD-1 blockade in mismatch repair-deficient tumors. Here immunoSEQ multiplex PCR was the method, and the copy in TCRdb shows in-frame clones only, minus some. The table lists about 19,000 clones, approximately 80% of them singletons. The specimen was PBMCs, collected 52 weeks after starting pembrolizumab. The receptors stem from an adult with mismatch repair-deficient cancer.

The chain joins TRBV25-1 to TRBJ1-6; possibly TRBD1 for D (6 bases). Germline values: CDR1 MGHDK, CDR2 SYGVNS. The CDR3 covers 14 residues. V was trimmed by 3 bases and J by 7 bases, leaving 10 bases between them. This CDR3 is CASSDGQWNSPLHF. CDR3 sequence (DNA): TGTGCCAGCAGTGATGGACAGTGGAATTCACCCCTCCACTTT. The full variable domain, rest sourced from reference TRBV25-1 and TRBJ1-6, is EADIYQTPRYLVIGTGKKITLECSQTMGHDKMYWYQQDPGMELHLIHYSYGVNSTEKGDLSSESTVSRIRTEHFPLTLESARPSHTSQYLCASSDGQWNSPLHFGNGTRLTVT.

This clone has a single count. V is TRBV6-4 and J is TRBJ2-3; D remains unclear. The CDR3 length is 14 residues. CDR1 MRHNA and CDR2 SNTAGT come from the germline V gene. Trimming took 5 bases from V and 0 from J, leaving 9 bases between them. DNA for the CDR3: TGTGCCAGCAGTACGCAGGCGAGCACAGATACGCAGTATTTT. This gives the protein CASSTQASTDTQYF.

The V call is TRBV6-1, the J call TRBJ2-7; possible D gene TRBD2, 6 bases. Trimming removed 0 bases from V and 6 bases from J, with 18 bases in between. The CDR3 extends over 16 amino acids. Germline V lookup: CDR1 MNHNS, CDR2 SASEGT. The CDR3 loop is CASSEAVPGARGEQYF. CDR3 bases: TGTGCCAGCAGTGAAGCAGTCCCGGGAGCTAGGGGCGAGCAGTACTTC.

The chain has TRBV5-1 and TRBJ2-3; 13 bases line up with TRBD2. Germline V gene data show CDR1 as SGHRS and CDR2 as YFSETQ. The CDR3 covers 17 residues. V was pared by 4 bases and J by 5 bases, with 10 bases of the junction left unmatched. In nucleotides, the CDR3 is TGCGCCAGCAGCCCAGGGACTAGCGGGATTTTATTAGATACGCAGTATTTT. It translates to CASSPGTSGILLDTQYF.

The rearrangement uses TRBV5-4 and TRBJ2-1; 10 bases are a match to TRBD2. The germline gives CDR1 SGHNT, CDR2 YYREEE (reference sequence). The CDR3 sequence is 16 residues long. V trimming: 0 bases; J trimming: 5 bases; junction bases outside the gene matches: 5. CDR3 region: CASSLDGTSEDNEQFF. The CDR3, as DNA: TGTGCCAGCAGCTTGGACGGGACTAGCGAGGACAATGAGCAGTTCTTC.